The entry below describes one TCR beta chain. Its antigen is not identified. The data stem from a study of T cell responses to AZD1222 COVID-19 vaccine. Whole-study results and caveats: Clonal diversity was possibly underestimated; the donors were predominantly white British and more often female. Regions 160-218 and 743-854 dominated among vaccine-associated CD4 TCRs spanning spike. Of spike-specific TCRs, nearly half reportedly target regions left unmutated in variants. Following two doses of AZD1222, Spike-specific TCR breadth and depth rose.

Clones were sequenced by immunoSEQ multiplex PCR, and TCRdb holds only the in-frame ones, with some missing. The data show over 120,000 clones, about nine tenths seen once. Germline V CDR1 and CDR2: MGHRA, YSYEKL. Trimming stripped 0 bases from V and 6 bases from J, with 14 bases between. The CDR3 spans 16 residues. This TCR was sampled from an adult who received the AZD1222 COVID-19 vaccine. The sample consisted of peripheral blood, taken 28 days after the second AZD1222 dose. The chain links TRBV4-1 to TRBJ2-2; D is possibly TRBD2 (5 bases). CDR3 sequence: CASSQDVGDGAGELFF. The CDR3 DNA sequence: TGCGCCAGCAGCCAAGATGTGGGAGACGGGGCCGGGGAGCTGTTTTTT.